This TCR beta chain is from a study of blood T cell repertoires in COVID-19. In the study overall: COVID-19 samples from acute and convalescent phases originated in the United States, Italy and Spain. Nucleic acid was either cDNA or gDNA, and it came from T cells, B-cell-depleted T cells, or PBMCs.

Per the study methods: Amplification with reference gene primers provided the estimates of nucleated cell counts. Libraries were prepared by immunoSEQ multiplex PCR; TCRdb keeps only in-frame clonotypes and omits some of them. The V and J calls and clone size are taken from that table; D and trimming were inferred from the DNA. The table has roughly 41,000 clones, around nine tenths seen once. The V and J ends lost 0 bases and 2 bases, in that order; junction bases with no gene match: 9. CDR3 size: 17 residues. CDR1 and CDR2 (germline): GTSNPN, SVGIG (reference sequence). The V gene is TRBV30, the J gene TRBJ2-7; TRBD2 agrees at 11 bases. Input material: peripheral blood. This clonotype was obtained from a human donor in a cohort sampled during active COVID-19. The CDR3 reads CAWSVGSRGLAAYEQYF. The CDR3 DNA reads as TGTGCCTGGAGTGTAGGATCGAGGGGACTAGCGGCCTACGAGCAGTACTTC.